This T cell receptor beta chain was profiled in a study of cytomegalovirus exposure and HLA in healthy donors. Of note for this clone: Its antigen is unknown.

Notes on the study in general: In vitro data verified a few CMV-associated chains as specific for CMV antigens. After further analysis at a later stage, 15,000 to 20,000 TCR beta sequences were associated with HLA alleles at 0.05 false discovery rate.

13 Jbeta primers and 60 Vbeta primers were used for the PCR. Libraries were prepared by immunoSEQ multiplex PCR; TCRdb keeps only in-frame clonotypes and omits some of them. The sample lists over 150,000 clones, 71% occurring once. Donors sampled were nominally healthy, though unrecorded immune exposures were likely. The V end lost 2 bases, the J end lost 1 base, and 10 bases lay between the germline ends. CDR1 and CDR2 from the germline V gene are SGHKS and YYEKEE (reference sequence). The CDR3 spans 15 residues. Sequenced sample: PBMCs. The J gene is TRBJ2-1, the V gene TRBV5-5; D is perhaps TRBD2 (6 bases). This TCR came from a woman in her 30s in good health and CMV-seronegative. The CDR3 spells CASSFSEGSYNEQFF. The CDR3 nucleotides read TGTGCCAGCAGCTTCTCGGAGGGGTCCTACAATGAGCAGTTCTTC.